This is a list of T cell receptor beta chains from one sample in a study of human T cells and chemical hapten exposure. TCRdb passed the RACE reads through MiXCR, listing each CDR3 protein once. The table has roughly 56,000 distinct CDR3 sequences, 8.5% to 10% seen once; the top ten hold 9.5% to 10%. Sample: whole blood, taken in connection with sensitization to the hapten diphenylcyclopropenone (DPC). The receptor source for this set is a woman aged 25 to 39 with alopecia areata. Some clones in this sample may be carry-over from other donors' samples. CDR3s include the opening cysteine and the closing phenylalanine or tryptophan. The D gene is left open where the match is weak. A row's size may be missing; if present it is once, few, many or a size class.

clone_size	cdr3_length	d_call	v_call	j_call	cdr3_aa	cdr3_nt
-	11	-	TRBV30	TRBJ2-1	CAWSVGVEQFF	TGTGCCTGGAGTGTTGGGGTGGAGCAGTTCTTC
-	17	-	TRBV18	TRBJ2-1	CASSPAIGQSSYNEQFF	TGTGCCAGCTCACCCGCCATCGGACAGAGCTCCTACAATGAGCAGTTCTTC
few	15	-	TRBV28	TRBJ1-1	CASSPEPGRYTEAFF	TGTGCCAGCAGCCCCGAGCCGGGGAGATACACTGAAGCTTTCTTT
few	14	-	TRBV7-2	TRBJ1-2	CASSPVPKNYGDTF	TGTGCCAGCAGCCCAGTCCCAAAAAACTATGGCGACACCTTC
few	16	TRBD2	TRBV7-2	TRBJ2-3	CASSTRLAGATDTQYF	TGTGCCAGCAGCACGAGACTAGCGGGGGCCACAGATACGCAGTATTTT
many	16	-	TRBV7-2	TRBJ2-4	CASSLITALAKNIQYF	TGTGCCAGCAGCTTAATAACGGCACTAGCCAAAAACATTCAGTACTTC
few	16	TRBD2	TRBV18	TRBJ2-5	CASSLTSGGLQETQYF	TGTGCCAGCTCACTCACTAGCGGGGGACTTCAAGAGACCCAGTACTTC
many	13	-	TRBV28	TRBJ1-2	CASSLDSNYGYTF	TGTGCCAGCAGTTTAGACAGTAACTATGGCTACACCTTC
-	13	-	TRBV3-1	TRBJ2-1	CASSQDWRGEQFF	TGTGCCAGCAGCCAAGATTGGAGGGGTGAGCAGTTCTTC
few	18	TRBD1	TRBV4-2	TRBJ2-6	CASSQEEGGASGANVLTF	TGTGCCAGCAGCCAAGAGGAAGGGGGCGCTTCTGGGGCCAACGTCCTGACTTTC
many	14	-	TRBV2	TRBJ1-6	CASSDRNYNSPLHF	TGTGCCAGCAGTGACAGGAATTATAATTCACCCCTCCACTTT
-	15	-	TRBV7-9	TRBJ2-3	CASSLDTGSTDTQYF	TGTGCCAGCAGCTTAGACACAGGTTCCACAGATACGCAGTATTTT
few	20	TRBD2	TRBV20-1	TRBJ2-3	CSARDEGLAGPTFSTDTQYF	TGCAGTGCTAGAGATGAGGGGCTAGCGGGCCCGACCTTTAGCACAGATACGCAGTATTTT